These 9 T cell receptor beta chains share one sample of origin, sequenced in a study of T cells in localized non-small cell lung cancer. Repertoires were generated with immunoSEQ multiplex PCR, while TCRdb's copy carries only in-frame clones and drops some. The table lists a few thousand clones, 28% of them singletons, with 8.5% in the top ten. Material: lung tumor tissue, obtained before any cancer treatment. The receptors stem from a female donor older than 55 with stage I lung adenocarcinoma.

The chain couples TRBV11-3 to TRBJ2-7, with 13 bases fitting TRBD2. Looked up from germline, CDR1 is SGHNT and CDR2 is YENEEA. The CDR3 length is 17 residues. J lost 9 bases, V lost 5 bases, and 16 bases had no gene match. The CDR3 nucleotides read TGTGCCAGCAGCCCAACAATCGGACTAGCGGGAGAGGGGGGGCAGTACTTC. Translated, it gives CASSPTIGLAGEGGQYF.

CDR3 in amino acids: CASSPPGNTDTQYF. CDR3 DNA sequence: TGTGCCAGCTCCCCCCCCGGAAACACAGATACGCAGTATTTT. The J gene is TRBJ2-3, the V gene TRBV18, with D uncertain. This CDR3 region has 14 residues. The germline gives CDR1 KGHSH, CDR2 LQKENI. Trimming pared 6 bases from V and 2 bases from J, leaving 12 bases between.

The table lists this clone with a few counts. The V call is TRBV9, the J call TRBJ2-7; D perhaps matches TRBD2 (6 bases). CDR3 length: 13 amino acids. Germline V gene sequence: CDR1 SGDLS, CDR2 YYNGEE. Trimming took off 4 bases at V and 0 bases at J, with 8 bases between the two ends. CDR3 sequence (DNA): TGTGCCAGCAGCTCCGGGGGCTCCTACGAGCAGTACGTC. This sequence encodes CASSSGGSYEQYV.

This clone came up a few times. The rearrangement joins TRBV6-1 to TRBJ1-5; the D is unclear. CDR1 is MNHNS, CDR2 SASEGT, per germline. V was pared by 0 bases and J by 7 bases, with 7 bases between. The CDR3 has 13 amino acids. CDR3 protein: CASSEASEQPQHF. The CDR3 DNA is TGTGCCAGCAGTGAAGCTAGTGAGCAGCCCCAGCATTTT.

The V and J genes are TRBV10-2 and TRBJ2-3; D is undetermined. Germline loops: CDR1 WSHSY, CDR2 SAAADI. V lost 6 bases and J lost 0, with 7 bases in between. The CDR3 sequence is 13 residues long. CDR3 nucleotide sequence: TGCGCCAGCAGGGAATATAGCACAGATACGCAGTATTTT. Translation gives CASREYSTDTQYF.

The CDR3 coding sequence is TGTGCCTGGAGTGTACCTGGGGGGTCAAACATTCAGTACTTC. Amino acid sequence: CAWSVPGGSNIQYF. The rearrangement uses TRBV30 and TRBJ2-4, with D possibly being TRBD2 (6 bases). V was pared by 0 bases and J by 6 bases, with 12 bases between. Per the germline V gene, CDR1 is GTSNPN and CDR2 is SVGIG (reference sequence). This CDR3 has 14 residues.

There are a few counts of this clone. The V gene is TRBV4-1, the J gene TRBJ2-7; 10 bases align to TRBD2. Germline CDR1 is MGHRA and CDR2 is YSYEKL. After removal of 4 bases from V and 4 bases from J, the junction contained 7 bases not matched to a gene. The CDR3 has 15 residues. In DNA form, the CDR3 reads TGCGCCAGCAGCCGTCTAGCGGGAGCGCGATACGAGCAGTACGTC. It yields the protein CASSRLAGARYEQYV.

In this sample, this clone turned up a few times. The CDR3 nucleotides are TGTGCCACCAGCAGTCGGGACAGGGGGCCAGCGGGAGCAAATAACAATGAGCAGTTCTTC. This sequence encodes CATSSRDRGPAGANNNEQFF. The chain combines TRBV15 with TRBJ2-1; TRBD1 agrees at 12 bases. V lost 3 bases to trimming and J lost 5 bases; unmatched junction nucleotides: 17. CDR3 length: 20 amino acids. Germline-derived CDR1 and CDR2 are LNHNV and YYDKDF (reference sequence).

This chain connects TRBV10-2 to TRBJ1-3, with D unclear. V lost 0 bases, J lost 3 bases, and 12 bases lay in between. CDR1 WSHSY and CDR2 SAAADI come from the germline V gene. The CDR3 extends over 16 amino acids. The CDR3 sequence: CASSESYGAFGNTIYF. The CDR3 DNA is TGCGCCAGCAGTGAGTCGTATGGAGCTTTTGGAAACACCATATATTTT.